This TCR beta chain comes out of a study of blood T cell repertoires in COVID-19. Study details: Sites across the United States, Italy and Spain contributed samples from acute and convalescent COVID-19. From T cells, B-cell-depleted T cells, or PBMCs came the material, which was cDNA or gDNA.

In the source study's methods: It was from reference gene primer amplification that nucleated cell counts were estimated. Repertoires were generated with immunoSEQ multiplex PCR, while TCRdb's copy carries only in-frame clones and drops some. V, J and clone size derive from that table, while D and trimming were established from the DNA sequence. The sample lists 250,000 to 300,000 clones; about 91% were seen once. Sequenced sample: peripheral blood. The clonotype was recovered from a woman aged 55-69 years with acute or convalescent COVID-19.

CDR3 bases: TGTGCCAGCAGCCCCCGGGACAGGGAGAACATTCAGTACTTC. This encodes CASSPRDRENIQYF. The chain carries TRBV3-1 (or the pseudogene TRBV3-2) and TRBJ2-4; 9 bases line up with TRBD1. The CDR3 spans 14 residues. In germline, CDR1 is LGHDT, CDR2 YNNKEL (reference sequence). V lost 4 bases, J lost 7 bases, and 5 bases stayed unmatched.